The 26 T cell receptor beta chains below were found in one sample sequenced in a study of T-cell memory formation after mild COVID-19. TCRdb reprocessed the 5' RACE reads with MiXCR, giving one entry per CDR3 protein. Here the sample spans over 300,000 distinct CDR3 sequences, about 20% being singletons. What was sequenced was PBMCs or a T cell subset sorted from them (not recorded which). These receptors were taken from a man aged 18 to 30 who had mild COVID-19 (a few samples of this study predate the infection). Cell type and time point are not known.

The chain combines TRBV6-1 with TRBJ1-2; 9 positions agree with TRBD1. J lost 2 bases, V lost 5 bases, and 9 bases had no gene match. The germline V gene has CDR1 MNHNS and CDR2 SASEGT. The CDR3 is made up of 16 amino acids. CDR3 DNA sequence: TGTGCCAGCAGTCTCCGGACAGGGGTATACAACTATGGCTACACCTTC. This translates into CASSLRTGVYNYGYTF.

The CDR3 reads CSARTVIGNIQYF. Here the CDR3 DNA reads TGCAGTGCTAGGACAGTGATAGGTAACATTCAGTACTTC. The chain employs TRBV20-1 and TRBJ2-4; possible D gene TRBD1, 5 bases. Between the trimmed V and J ends, which lost 3 bases and 7 bases, there was a span of 13 bases. The CDR3 runs 13 residues. The germline gives CDR1 DFQATT, CDR2 SNEGSKA (reference sequence).

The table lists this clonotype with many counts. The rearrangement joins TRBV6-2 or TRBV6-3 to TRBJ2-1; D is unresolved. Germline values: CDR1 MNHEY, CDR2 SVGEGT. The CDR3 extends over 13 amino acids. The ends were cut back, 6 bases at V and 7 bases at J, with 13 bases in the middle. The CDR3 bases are TGTGCCAGCAGCTTCGTGCCCTCTAATGAGCAGTTCTTC. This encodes CASSFVPSNEQFF.

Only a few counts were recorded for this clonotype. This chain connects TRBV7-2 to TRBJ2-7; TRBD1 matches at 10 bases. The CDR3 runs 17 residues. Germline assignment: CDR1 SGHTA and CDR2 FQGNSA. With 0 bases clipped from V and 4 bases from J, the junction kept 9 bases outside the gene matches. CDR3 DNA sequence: TGTGCCAGCAGCTTAGCCATTAGACCGGGACAGGGGTACGAGCAGTACTTC. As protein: CASSLAIRPGQGYEQYF.

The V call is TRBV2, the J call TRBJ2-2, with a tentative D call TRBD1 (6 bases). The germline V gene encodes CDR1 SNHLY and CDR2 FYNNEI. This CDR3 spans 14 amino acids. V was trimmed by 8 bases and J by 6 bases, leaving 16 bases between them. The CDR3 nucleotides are TGTGCCAGCCTCGACAGGATGACCGCCGGGGAGCTGTTTTTT. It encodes CASLDRMTAGELFF.

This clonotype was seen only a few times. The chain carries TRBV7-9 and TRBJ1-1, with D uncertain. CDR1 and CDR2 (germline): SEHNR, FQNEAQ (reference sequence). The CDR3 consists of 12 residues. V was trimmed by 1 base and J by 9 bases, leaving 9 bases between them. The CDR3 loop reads CASSLVGSQAFF. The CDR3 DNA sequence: TGTGCCAGCAGCTTAGTTGGCAGCCAAGCTTTCTTT.

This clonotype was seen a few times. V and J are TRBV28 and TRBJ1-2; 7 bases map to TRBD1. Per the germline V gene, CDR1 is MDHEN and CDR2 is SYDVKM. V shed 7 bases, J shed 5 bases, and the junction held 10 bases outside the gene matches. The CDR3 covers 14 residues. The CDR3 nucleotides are TGTGCCAGCACCCCTTTAGGGGGCAGATATGGCTACACCTTC. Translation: CASTPLGGRYGYTF.

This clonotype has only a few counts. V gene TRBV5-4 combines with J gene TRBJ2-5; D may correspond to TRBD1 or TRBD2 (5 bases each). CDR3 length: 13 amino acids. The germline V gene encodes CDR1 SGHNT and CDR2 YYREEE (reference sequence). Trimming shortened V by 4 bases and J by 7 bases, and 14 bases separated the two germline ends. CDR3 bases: TGTGCCAGCAGCCGGGACGCAGGGAGGACCCAGTACTTC. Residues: CASSRDAGRTQYF.

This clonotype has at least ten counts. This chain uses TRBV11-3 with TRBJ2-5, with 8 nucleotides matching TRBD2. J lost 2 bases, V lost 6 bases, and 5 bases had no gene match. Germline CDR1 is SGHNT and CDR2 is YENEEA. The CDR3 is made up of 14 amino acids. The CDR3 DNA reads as TGTGCCAGCAGTTCGGGGGGGGCACAAGAGACCCAGTACTTC. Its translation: CASSSGGAQETQYF.

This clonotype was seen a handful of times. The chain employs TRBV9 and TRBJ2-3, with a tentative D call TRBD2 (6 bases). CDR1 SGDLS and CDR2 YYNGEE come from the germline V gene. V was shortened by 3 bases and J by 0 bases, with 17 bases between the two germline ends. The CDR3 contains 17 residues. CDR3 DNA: TGTGCCAGCAGCGCCCAAATAGCGGCTACTAGCACAGATACGCAGTATTTT. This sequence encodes CASSAQIAATSTDTQYF.

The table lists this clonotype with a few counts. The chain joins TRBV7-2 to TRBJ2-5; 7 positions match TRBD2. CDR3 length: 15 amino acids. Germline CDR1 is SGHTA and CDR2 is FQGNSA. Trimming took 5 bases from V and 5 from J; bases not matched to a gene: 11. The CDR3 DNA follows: TGTGCCAGCAGCCCCTACGGGCGGGAGCGGGAGACCCAGTACTTC. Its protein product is CASSPYGRERETQYF.

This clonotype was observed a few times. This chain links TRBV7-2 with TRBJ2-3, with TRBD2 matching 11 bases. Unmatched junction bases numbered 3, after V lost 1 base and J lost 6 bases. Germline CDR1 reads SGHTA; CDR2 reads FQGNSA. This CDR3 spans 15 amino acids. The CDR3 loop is CASSLVAGGWDTQYF. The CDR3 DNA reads TGTGCCAGCAGCTTAGTAGCGGGGGGGTGGGATACGCAGTATTTT.

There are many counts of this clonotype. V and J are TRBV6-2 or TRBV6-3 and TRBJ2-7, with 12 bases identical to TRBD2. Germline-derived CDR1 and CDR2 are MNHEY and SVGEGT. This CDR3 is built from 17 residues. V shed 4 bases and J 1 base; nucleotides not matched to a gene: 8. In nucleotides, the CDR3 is TGTGCCAGCAGTTCCCTCACTAGCGGGGGGATTTCCTACGAGCAGTACTTC. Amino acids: CASSSLTSGGISYEQYF.

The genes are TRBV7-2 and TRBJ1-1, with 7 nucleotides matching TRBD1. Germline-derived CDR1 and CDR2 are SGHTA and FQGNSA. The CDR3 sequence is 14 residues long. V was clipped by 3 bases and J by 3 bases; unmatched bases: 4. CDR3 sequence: CASSFRDRYTEAFF. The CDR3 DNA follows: TGTGCCAGCAGCTTCCGGGACAGATACACTGAAGCTTTCTTT. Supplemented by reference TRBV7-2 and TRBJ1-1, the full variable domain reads GAGVSQSPSNKVTEKGKDVELRCDPISGHTALYWYRQSLGQGLEFLIYFQGNSAPDKSGLPSDRFSAERTGGSVSTLTIQRTQQEDSAVYLCASSFRDRYTEAFFGQGTRLTVV.

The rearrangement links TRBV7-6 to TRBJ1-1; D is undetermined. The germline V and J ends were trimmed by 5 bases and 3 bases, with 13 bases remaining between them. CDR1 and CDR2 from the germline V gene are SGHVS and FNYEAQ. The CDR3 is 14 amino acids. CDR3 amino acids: CASSPRWSDTEAFF. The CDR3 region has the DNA TGTGCCAGCAGCCCCCGGTGGAGTGACACTGAAGCTTTCTTT.

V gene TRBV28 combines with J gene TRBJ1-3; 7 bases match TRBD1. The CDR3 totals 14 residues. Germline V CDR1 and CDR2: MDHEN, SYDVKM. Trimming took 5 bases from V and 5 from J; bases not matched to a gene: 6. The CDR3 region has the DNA TGTGCCAGCAGTGGGGGACAGATGAGAAACACCATATATTTT. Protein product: CASSGGQMRNTIYF.

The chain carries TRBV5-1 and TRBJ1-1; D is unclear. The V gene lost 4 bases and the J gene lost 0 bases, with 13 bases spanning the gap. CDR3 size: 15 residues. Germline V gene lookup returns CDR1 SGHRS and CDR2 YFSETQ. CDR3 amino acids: CASSPGAPLNTEAFF. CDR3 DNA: TGCGCCAGCAGCCCAGGTGCCCCCTTGAACACTGAAGCTTTCTTT.

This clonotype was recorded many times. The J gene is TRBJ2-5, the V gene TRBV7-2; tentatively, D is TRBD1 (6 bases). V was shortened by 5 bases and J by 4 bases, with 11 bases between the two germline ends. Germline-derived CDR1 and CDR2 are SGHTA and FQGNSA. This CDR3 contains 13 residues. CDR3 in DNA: TGTGCCAGCAGCATACAGGGTGGAGAGACCCAGTACTTC. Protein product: CASSIQGGETQYF.

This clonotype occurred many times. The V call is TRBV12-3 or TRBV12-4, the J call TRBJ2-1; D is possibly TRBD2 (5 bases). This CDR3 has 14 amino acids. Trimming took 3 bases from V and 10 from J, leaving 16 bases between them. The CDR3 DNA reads TGTGCCAGCAGTTTCTCGGGGTTAGTCAGGGAGCAGTTCTTC. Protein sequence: CASSFSGLVREQFF.

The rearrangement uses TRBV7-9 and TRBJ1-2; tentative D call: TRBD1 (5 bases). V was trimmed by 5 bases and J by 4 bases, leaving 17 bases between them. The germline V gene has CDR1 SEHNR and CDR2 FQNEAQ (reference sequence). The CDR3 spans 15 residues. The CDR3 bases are TGTGCCAGCAGCCGAGACCTCGACAGACGCTATGGCTACACCTTC. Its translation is CASSRDLDRRYGYTF.

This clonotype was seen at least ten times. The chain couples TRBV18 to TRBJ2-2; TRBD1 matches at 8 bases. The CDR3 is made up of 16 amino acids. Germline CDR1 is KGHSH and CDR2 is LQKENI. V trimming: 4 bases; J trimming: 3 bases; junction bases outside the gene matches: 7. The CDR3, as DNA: TGTGCCAGCTCACAGGACAGGGTCGGATACACCGGGGAGCTGTTTTTT. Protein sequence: CASSQDRVGYTGELFF.

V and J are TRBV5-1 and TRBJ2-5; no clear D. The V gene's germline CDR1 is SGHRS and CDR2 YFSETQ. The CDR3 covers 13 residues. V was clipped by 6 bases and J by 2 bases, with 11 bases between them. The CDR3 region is CASTAVAQETQYF. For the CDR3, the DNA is TGCGCCAGCACCGCCGTAGCACAAGAGACCCAGTACTTC.

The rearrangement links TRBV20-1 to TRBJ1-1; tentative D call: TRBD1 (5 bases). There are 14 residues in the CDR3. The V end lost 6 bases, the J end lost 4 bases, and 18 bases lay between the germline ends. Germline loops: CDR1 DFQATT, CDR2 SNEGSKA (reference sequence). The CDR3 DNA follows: TGCAGTGCCAGAATGGGGGGTTGGGGCACTGAAGCTTTCTTT. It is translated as CSARMGGWGTEAFF.

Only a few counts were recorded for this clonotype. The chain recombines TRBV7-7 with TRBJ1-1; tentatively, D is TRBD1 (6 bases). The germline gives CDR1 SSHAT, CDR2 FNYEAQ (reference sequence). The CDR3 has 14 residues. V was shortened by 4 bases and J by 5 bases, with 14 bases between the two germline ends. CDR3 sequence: CASSYGGGGTEAFF. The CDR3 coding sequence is TGTGCCAGCAGCTACGGGGGCGGGGGAACTGAAGCTTTCTTT. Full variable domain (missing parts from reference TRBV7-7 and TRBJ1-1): GAGVSQSPRYKVTKRGQDVTLRCDPISSHATLYWYQQALGQGPEFLTYFNYEAQPDKSGLPSDRFSAERPEGSISTLTIQRTEQRDSAMYRCASSYGGGGTEAFFGQGTRLTVV.

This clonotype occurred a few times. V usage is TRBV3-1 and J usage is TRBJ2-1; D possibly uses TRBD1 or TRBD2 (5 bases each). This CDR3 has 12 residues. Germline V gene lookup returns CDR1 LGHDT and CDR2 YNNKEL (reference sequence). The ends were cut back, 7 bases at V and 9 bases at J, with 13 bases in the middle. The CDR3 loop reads CASTLGAGEQFF. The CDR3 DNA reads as TGTGCCAGCACCCTCGGGGCAGGTGAGCAGTTCTTC.

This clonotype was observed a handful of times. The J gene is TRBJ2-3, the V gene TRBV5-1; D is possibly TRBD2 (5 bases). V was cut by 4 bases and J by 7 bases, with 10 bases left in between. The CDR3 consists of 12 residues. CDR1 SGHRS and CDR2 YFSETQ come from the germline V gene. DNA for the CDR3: TGCGCCAGCAGCCAGGAGGAAAATACGCAGTATTTT. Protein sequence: CASSQEENTQYF.